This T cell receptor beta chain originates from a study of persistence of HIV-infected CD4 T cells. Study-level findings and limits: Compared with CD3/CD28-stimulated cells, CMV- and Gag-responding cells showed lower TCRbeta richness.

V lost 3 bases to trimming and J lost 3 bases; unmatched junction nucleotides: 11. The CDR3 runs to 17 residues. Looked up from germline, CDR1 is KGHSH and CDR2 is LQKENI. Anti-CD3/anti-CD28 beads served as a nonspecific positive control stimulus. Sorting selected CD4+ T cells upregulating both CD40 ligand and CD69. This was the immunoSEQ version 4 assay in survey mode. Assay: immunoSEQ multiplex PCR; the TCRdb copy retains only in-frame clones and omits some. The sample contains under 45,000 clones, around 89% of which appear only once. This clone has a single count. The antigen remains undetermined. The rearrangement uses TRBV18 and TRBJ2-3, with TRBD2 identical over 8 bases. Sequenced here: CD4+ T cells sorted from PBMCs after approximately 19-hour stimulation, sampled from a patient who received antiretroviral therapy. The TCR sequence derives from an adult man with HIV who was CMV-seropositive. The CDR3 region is CASSPSGLAGGTDTQYF. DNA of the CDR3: TGTGCCAGCTCACCCTCAGGACTAGCCGGAGGGACAGATACGCAGTATTTT.